This TCR beta chain emerged from a study of cytomegalovirus exposure and HLA in healthy donors. PCR employed 60 Vbeta and 13 Jbeta primers. This table comes from immunoSEQ multiplex PCR, and its TCRdb copy is limited to in-frame clones, with some not included. The data contain about 69,000 clones, around 70% of them singletons. CDR3 length: 12 amino acids. V was trimmed by 7 bases and J by 8 bases, leaving 14 bases between them. Germline lookup yields CDR1 SEHNR and CDR2 FQNEAQ (reference sequence). The source is a young woman in good health and CMV-seronegative. Sample: PBMCs. This chain joins TRBV7-9 and TRBJ2-5; possible D gene TRBD2, 6 bases. CDR3 coding DNA: TGTGCCAGCACAGGTGGGGGAGGAACCCAGTACTTC. Its protein product is CASTGGGGTQYF.